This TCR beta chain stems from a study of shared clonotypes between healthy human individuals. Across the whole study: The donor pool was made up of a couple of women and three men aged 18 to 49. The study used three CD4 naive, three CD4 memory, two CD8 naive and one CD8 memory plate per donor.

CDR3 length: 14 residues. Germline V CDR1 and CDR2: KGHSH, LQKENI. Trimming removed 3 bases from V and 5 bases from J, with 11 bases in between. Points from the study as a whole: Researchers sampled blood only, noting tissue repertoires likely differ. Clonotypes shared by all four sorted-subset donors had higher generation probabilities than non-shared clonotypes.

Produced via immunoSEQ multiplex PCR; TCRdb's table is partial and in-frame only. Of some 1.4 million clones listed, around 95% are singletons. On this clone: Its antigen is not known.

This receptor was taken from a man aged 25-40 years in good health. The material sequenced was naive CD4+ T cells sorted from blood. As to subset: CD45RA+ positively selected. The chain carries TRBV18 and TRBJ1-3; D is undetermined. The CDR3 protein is CASSPPEPRNTIYF. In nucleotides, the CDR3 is TGTGCCAGCTCACCTCCGGAGCCAAGAAACACCATATATTTT. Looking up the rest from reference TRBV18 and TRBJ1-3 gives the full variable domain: NAGVMQNPRHLVRRRGQEARLRCSPMKGHSHVYWYRQLPEEGLKFMVYLQKENIIDESGMPKERFSAEFPKEGPSILRIQQVVRGDSAAYFCASSPPEPRNTIYFGEGSWLTVV.